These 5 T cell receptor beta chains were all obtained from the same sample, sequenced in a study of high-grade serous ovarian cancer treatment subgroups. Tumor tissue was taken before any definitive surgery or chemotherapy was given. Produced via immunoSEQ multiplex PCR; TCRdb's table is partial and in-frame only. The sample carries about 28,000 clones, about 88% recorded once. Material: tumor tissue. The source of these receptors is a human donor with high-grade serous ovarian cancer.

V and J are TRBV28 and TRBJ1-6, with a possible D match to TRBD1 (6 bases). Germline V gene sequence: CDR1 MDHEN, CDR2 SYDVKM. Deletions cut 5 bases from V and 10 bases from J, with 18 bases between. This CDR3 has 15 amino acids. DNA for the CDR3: TGTGCCAGCAGTCTCGGCACAGGGTTCCGGTCACCCCTCCACTTT. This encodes CASSLGTGFRSPLHF. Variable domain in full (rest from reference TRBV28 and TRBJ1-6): DVKVTQSSRYLVKRTGEKVFLECVQDMDHENMFWYRQDPGLGLRLIYFSYDVKMKEKGDIPEGYSVSREKKERFSLILESASTNQTSMYLCASSLGTGFRSPLHFGNGTRLTVT.

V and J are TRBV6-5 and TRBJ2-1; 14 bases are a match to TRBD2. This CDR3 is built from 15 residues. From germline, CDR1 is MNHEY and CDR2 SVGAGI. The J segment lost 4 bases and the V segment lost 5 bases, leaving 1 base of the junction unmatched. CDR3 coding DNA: TGTGCCAGCAGTAGGACTAGCGGGGGGTACAATGAGCAGTTCTTC. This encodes CASSRTSGGYNEQFF.

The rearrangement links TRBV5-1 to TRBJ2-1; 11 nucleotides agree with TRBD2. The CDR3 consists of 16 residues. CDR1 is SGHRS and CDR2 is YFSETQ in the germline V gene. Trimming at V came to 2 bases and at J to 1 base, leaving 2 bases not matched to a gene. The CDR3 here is CASSLTSGRSYNEQFF. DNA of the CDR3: TGCGCCAGCAGCTTAACTAGCGGGAGATCCTACAATGAGCAGTTCTTC. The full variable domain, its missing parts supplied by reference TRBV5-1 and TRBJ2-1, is KAGVTQTPRYLIKTRGQQVTLSCSPISGHRSVSWYQQTPGQGLQFLFEYFSETQRNKGNFPGRFSGRQFSNSRSEMNVSTLELGDSALYLCASSLTSGRSYNEQFFGPGTRLTVL.

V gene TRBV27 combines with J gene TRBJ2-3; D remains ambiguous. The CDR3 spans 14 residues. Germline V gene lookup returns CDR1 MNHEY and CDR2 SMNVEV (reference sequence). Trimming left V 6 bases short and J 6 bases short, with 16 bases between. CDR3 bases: TGTGCCAGCAGCTCTAGTAGGGCCATCGATACGCAGTATTTT. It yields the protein CASSSSRAIDTQYF.

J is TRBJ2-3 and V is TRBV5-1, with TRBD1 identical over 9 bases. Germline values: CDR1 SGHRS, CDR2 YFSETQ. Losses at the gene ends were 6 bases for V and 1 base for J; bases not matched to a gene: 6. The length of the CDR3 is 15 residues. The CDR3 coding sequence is TGCGCCAGCACTTCACAGGGGGCGCGCACAGATACGCAGTATTTT. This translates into CASTSQGARTDTQYF.